This TCR beta chain came from a study of human T cells and chemical hapten exposure. Study context: The study traced per-sample TCR yield variation mainly to small differences in pooled library volumes. Study-wide findings and caveats: The study found that DPC sensitization did not change TCRs above 1 in 1000 frequency.

On this clonotype itself: Its antigen is currently unknown.

The library labeled individual cDNA molecules by adding unique molecular identifiers to them. As handled by the study authors: Individual samples carried between about 23,224 and 700,000 TCRs, with roughly 96,000 as the median. Each CDR3 protein is one row after TCRdb ran MiXCR on the RACE reads. TCRdb's processing, not the study's, gives the V and J calls here. The sample carries roughly 48,000 distinct CDR3 sequences, less than 4.5% recorded once. This CDR3 is 18 amino acids long. V shed 0 bases and J 0 bases; nucleotides not matched to a gene: 6. Germline lookup yields CDR1 MNHEY and CDR2 SMNVEV (reference sequence). The time point was: healthy volunteer bleed at 2 weeks. The total RNA was obtained from whole blood that was not fractionated.

The chain carries TRBV27 and TRBJ2-1; 9 bases agree with TRBD2. Source material: whole blood. The sequence derives from a human donor in good health. Some clones in this sample may be carry-over from other donors' samples. The CDR3 loop is CASSLSKGLASSYNEQFF. Written as DNA, the CDR3 is TGTGCCAGCAGTTTATCGAAAGGACTAGCGTCCTCCTACAATGAGCAGTTCTTC.